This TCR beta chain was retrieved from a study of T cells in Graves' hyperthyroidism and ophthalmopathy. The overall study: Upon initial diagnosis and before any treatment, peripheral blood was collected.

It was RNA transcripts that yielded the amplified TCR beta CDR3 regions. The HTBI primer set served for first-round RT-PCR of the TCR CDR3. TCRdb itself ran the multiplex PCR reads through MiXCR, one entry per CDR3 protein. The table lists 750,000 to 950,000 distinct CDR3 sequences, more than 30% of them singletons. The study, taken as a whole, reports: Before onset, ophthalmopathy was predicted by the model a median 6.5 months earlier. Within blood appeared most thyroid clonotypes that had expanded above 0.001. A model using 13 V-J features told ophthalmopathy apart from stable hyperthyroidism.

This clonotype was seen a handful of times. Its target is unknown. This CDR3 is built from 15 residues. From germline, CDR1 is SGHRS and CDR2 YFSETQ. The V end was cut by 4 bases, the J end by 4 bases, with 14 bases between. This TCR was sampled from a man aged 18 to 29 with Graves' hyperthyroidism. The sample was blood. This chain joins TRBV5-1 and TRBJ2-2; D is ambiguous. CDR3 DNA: TGCGCCAGCAGCCTCTGGCCGCAGATCACCGGGGAGCTGTTTTTT. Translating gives CASSLWPQITGELFF.